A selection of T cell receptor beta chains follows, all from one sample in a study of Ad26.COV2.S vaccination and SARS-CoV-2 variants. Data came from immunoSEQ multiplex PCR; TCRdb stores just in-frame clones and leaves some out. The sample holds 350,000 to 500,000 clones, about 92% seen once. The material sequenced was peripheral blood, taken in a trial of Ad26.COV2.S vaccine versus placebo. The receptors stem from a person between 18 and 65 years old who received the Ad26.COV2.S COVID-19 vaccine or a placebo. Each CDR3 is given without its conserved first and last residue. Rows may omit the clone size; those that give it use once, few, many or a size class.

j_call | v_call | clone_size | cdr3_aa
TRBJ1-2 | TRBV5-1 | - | ASSPSGGAYGYT
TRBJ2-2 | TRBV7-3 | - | ASSLNMGGGSDPFFGELF
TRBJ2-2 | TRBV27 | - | ASSLWSGRGLSGELF
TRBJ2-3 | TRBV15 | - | ATSREVTQY
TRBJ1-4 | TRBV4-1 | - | ASSPPVSPGNEKLF
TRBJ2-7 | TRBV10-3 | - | AITPGTGGVEQY
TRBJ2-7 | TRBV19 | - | ASSIGTSPGYEQY
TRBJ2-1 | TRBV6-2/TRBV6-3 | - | ASSYSGRSGQF
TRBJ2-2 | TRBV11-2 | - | ASSLDPGSGELF
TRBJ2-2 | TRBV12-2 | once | ASRLGDRDAGELF
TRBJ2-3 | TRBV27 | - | ASSSHRGTSTDTQY
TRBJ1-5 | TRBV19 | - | ASSATRSRGFSNQPQH
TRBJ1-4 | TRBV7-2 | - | ASSSSGTGNEKLF
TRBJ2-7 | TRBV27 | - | ASREAGQGSSYEQY
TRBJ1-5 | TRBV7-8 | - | ASSLDGTGPQPQH
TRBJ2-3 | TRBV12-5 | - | ASRAGPTDTQY
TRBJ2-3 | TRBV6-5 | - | ASSYRTFGGTDTQY
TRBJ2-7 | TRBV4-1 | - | ASSQGQGAAGDEQY
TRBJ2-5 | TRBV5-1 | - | ASSLAEGETQY
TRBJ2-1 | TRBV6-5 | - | ASTRGTRIGNEQF
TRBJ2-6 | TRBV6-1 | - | ASSETSVLT
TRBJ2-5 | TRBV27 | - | ASSTRAQETQY
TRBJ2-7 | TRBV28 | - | ASRSDWYEQY
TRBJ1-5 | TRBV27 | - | ASSLTQNQPQH
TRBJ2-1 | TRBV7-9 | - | ASQPAGGPYNEQF
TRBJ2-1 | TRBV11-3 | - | ASSLGGTGSNEQF
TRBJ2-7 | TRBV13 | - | ASSLSRVGTDFRKHEQY
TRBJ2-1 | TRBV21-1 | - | ASEVLGGQEYNEQF
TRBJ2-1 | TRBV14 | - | ASSLIQGRNNEQF
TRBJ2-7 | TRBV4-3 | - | ASSQNPTSGTYEQY
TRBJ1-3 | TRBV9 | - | ASSAAGNSGNTIY
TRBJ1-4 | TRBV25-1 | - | ASGPRLTPTNEKLF
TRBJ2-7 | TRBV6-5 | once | ASSTPGRSIYEQY
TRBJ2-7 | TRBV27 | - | ASPPGGGLSYEQY
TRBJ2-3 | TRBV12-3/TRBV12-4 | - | ASSLQQGDTQY
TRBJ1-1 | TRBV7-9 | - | ASTPPGNTEAF
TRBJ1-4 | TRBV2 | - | ASKFEKLF
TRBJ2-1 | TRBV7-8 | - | ASSFRTSGTYNEQF
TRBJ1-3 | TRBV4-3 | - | ASSQEGGPWGSGNTIY
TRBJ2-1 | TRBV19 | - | ASSIPRGNSYNEQF
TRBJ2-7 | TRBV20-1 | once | SASYLHEQY
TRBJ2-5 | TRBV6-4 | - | ASSFPGETQY
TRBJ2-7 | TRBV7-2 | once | ASSSSLADNYEQY
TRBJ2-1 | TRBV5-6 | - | ASSANARDRSYNEQF
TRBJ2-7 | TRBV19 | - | ASAWGWMNEQY
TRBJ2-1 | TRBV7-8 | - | ASSPHAGTSGHNEQF
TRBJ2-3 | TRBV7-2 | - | ASSLLPSTDTQY
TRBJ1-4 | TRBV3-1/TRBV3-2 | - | ASSQESELTGGLEKLF
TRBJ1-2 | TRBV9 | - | ASSVGVGTGSGYT
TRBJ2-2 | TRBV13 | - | ASSLGPGGTGELF
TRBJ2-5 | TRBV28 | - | ARTPGAVQETQY
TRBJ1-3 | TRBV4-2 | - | ASSQAEISGNTIY
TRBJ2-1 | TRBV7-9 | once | ASSPRAGVGNNEQF
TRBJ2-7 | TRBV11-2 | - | ASSLGASEQY